The rows below give T cell receptor beta chains drawn from one sample of a study of blood T cells in healthy people across ages. Each CDR3 protein gets one entry after TCRdb re-called the 5' RACE reads with MiXCR. The repertoire has about 810,000 distinct CDR3 sequences, about 34% of them found once; the top ten carry 10% to 15%. Sequencing used blood. Source of these receptors: a young man in good health. Each CDR3 is given with its conserved first and last residue. The D gene is left open where the match is weak. Clone size is shown for a subset of rows, as once, few, many or a class of expanded clone.

abundance,j_gene,v_gene,d_gene,CDR3nt,CDR3aa
-,TRBJ1-3,TRBV6-1,-,TGTGCCAGCCCGCTTTTTATGGGGGTGGATAGTTTAAACGGCACCATATATTTT,CASPLFMGVDSLNGTIYF
-,TRBJ2-1,TRBV20-1,-,TGCAGTGCTAGAGTGGGGGCGGATGGGAATGAGCAGTTCTTC,CSARVGADGNEQFF
-,TRBJ2-1,TRBV4-2,TRBD2,TGTGCCAGCAGCCCCATAGCGGGGGGGCCGGATGAGCAGTTCTTC,CASSPIAGGPDEQFF
few,TRBJ1-2,TRBV5-1,TRBD1,TGCGCCAGCAGCCTTGGACAGGATGGCTACACCTTC,CASSLGQDGYTF
few,TRBJ1-2,TRBV5-1,-,TGCGCCAGCAGCTTGGCCGTTCCAGAAGATGGCTACACCTTC,CASSLAVPEDGYTF
many,TRBJ2-1,TRBV20-1,TRBD2,TGCAGTGCTAGAGACGGGACTAGCTCTTACAATGAGCAGTTCTTC,CSARDGTSSYNEQFF
few,TRBJ1-4,TRBV7-2,TRBD1,TGTGCCAGCAGCTTAGGGACACAGGGGCGGTGGGAAAAACTGTTTTTT,CASSLGTQGRWEKLFF
many,TRBJ2-1,TRBV12-3/TRBV12-4,-,TGTGCCATTCCAGCCCCGAGCTCCTACAATGAGCAGTTCTTC,CAIPAPSSYNEQFF
-,TRBJ1-5,TRBV12-3/TRBV12-4,-,TGTGCCAGCAGCCCCGGGCAGCCACAGCCCCAGCATTTT,CASSPGQPQPQHF
-,TRBJ2-3,TRBV4-2,TRBD2,TGTGCCAGCAGCCAGCCCGGGACTAGCGCTTTCACAGATACGCAGTATTTT,CASSQPGTSAFTDTQYF
-,TRBJ1-5,TRBV7-9,TRBD1,TGTGCCAGCAGCTTGGGACAGGGTAGGGACACAGGGAATCAGCCCCAGCATTTT,CASSLGQGRDTGNQPQHF
many,TRBJ2-7,TRBV10-3,-,TGTGCCATCAGTGAGTCACGGGACAACTACGAGCAGTACTTC,CAISESRDNYEQYF
many,TRBJ2-7,TRBV6-5,-,TGTGCCTGCCGGGACACCTCCTACGAGCAGTACTTC,CACRDTSYEQYF
few,TRBJ1-6,TRBV7-2,TRBD1,TGTGCCAGCAGCTTAGCTCCACAGGGGGATATTTCACCCCTCCACTTT,CASSLAPQGDISPLHF
few,TRBJ1-5,TRBV4-3,-,TGCGCCAGCAGCTCAGACAATAGCAATCAGCCCCAGCATTTT,CASSSDNSNQPQHF
-,TRBJ1-5,TRBV20-1,-,TGTAGTGCTAGAGATCGAAGGGTATTGGGGCAGCCCCAGCATTTT,CSARDRRVLGQPQHF
many,TRBJ2-5,TRBV6-6,-,TGTGCCAGCAGTTACTTGAAGCCGGACATTCCTTATGGGTGGTACTTC,CASSYLKPDIPYGWYF
-,TRBJ1-1,TRBV24-1,-,TGTGCCACCAGTGATTCTTGGGGCGTTGAAGCTTTCTTT,CATSDSWGVEAFF
few,TRBJ2-1,TRBV7-9,TRBD1,TGTGCCAGCAGCCTAGGGACAGGGCTTCTCAATGAGCAGTTCTTC,CASSLGTGLLNEQFF
many,TRBJ2-1,TRBV4-1,-,TGTGCCAGCAGCCAGCCGTACAATGAGCAGTTCTTC,CASSQPYNEQFF
few,TRBJ2-7,TRBV27,-,TGTGCCAGCAGCCACCAGGGGCAGTCCTACGAGCAGTACTTC,CASSHQGQSYEQYF
few,TRBJ2-5,TRBV6-1,TRBD2,TGTGCCAGCAGTTCCGAACTAGCGGGGGTTGGAGAGACCCAGTACTTC,CASSSELAGVGETQYF
few,TRBJ2-7,TRBV5-5,TRBD2,TGTGCCAGCAGCTTGGTATTTGCGGGGGACTCTAAGTGGTCCTACGAGCAGTACTTC,CASSLVFAGDSKWSYEQYF
many,TRBJ1-2,TRBV4-3,TRBD1,TGCGCCAGCAGCCAAGAAAACAGGGGTGGTGGCTACACCTTC,CASSQENRGGGYTF
few,TRBJ2-1,TRBV24-1,TRBD1,TGTGCCACCAGCGGCCGGGACAGTGATTACAATGAGCAGTTCTTC,CATSGRDSDYNEQFF
few,TRBJ1-2,TRBV5-1,TRBD1,TGCGCCAGCAGCATCAGGGGGCCCCAGACTGATGGCTACACCTTC,CASSIRGPQTDGYTF
-,TRBJ1-1,TRBV5-1,-,TGCGCCAGCAGCGTCAGGGGCCGCACTGAAGCTTTCTTT,CASSVRGRTEAFF
few,TRBJ1-6,TRBV2,-,TGTGCCAGCGAGGTCGACAGCACTAATTCACCCCTCCACTTT,CASEVDSTNSPLHF
once,TRBJ1-4,TRBV5-1,-,TGCGCCAGCAGCTTGGAAGGAGTCGGCCTCGGGAAACTGTTTTTT,CASSLEGVGLGKLFF
-,TRBJ2-2,TRBV15,TRBD2,TGTGCCACCAGCTCACGAGGACTAGCGGCCGGGGAGCTGTTTTTT,CATSSRGLAAGELFF
few,TRBJ2-5,TRBV6-6,-,TGTGCCAGCAGTTCCTCCCCCGGGAGCAGAGAGACCCAGTACTTC,CASSSSPGSRETQYF
-,TRBJ2-7,TRBV10-3,-,TGTGCCATCAGTGGGAGACAGGCCAGCTCCGACGAGCAGTACTTC,CAISGRQASSDEQYF
-,TRBJ2-6,TRBV6-2/TRBV6-3,-,TGTGCCAGCAGTGAGGGATACAGATCTGGGGCCAACGTCCTGACTTTC,CASSEGYRSGANVLTF
many,TRBJ2-4,TRBV7-3,-,TGTGCCAGCAGCCCCGGGGGTATCACAGATTCAAACATTCAGTACTTC,CASSPGGITDSNIQYF
few,TRBJ2-7,TRBV12-3/TRBV12-4,-,TGTGCCAGCAGCGCCATTGGAGGGGTCGAGCAGTACTTC,CASSAIGGVEQYF
-,TRBJ1-2,TRBV13,-,TGTGCCAGCAACCCACCGGGGACCCGCAAGAACTATGGCTACACCTTC,CASNPPGTRKNYGYTF
-,TRBJ2-4,TRBV12-3/TRBV12-4,TRBD2,TGTGCCAGCAGTTCGAGCTTCCTTCTAGCGGGGGGGCAATTGAGAAACATTCAGTACTTC,CASSSSFLLAGGQLRNIQYF
few,TRBJ1-1,TRBV7-3,-,TGTGCCAGCAGCCCCTCCAATGCCCTGAACACTGAAGCTTTCTTT,CASSPSNALNTEAFF
-,TRBJ1-4,TRBV7-2,-,TGTGCCAGCAGCGGGGCGGGGGATAATGAAAAACTGTTTTTT,CASSGAGDNEKLFF
-,TRBJ1-5,TRBV4-1,-,TGCGCCAGCAGCCTTGAACGGACAAGGGGTGGCAATCAGCCCCAGCATTTT,CASSLERTRGGNQPQHF
-,TRBJ1-2,TRBV20-1,-,TGCAGTGCTAGAGGACCGGAGGGCTACACCTTC,CSARGPEGYTF
few,TRBJ2-1,TRBV9,-,TGTGCCAGCAGCCCCCGGGGCCTCGAGTTGCGGGCCTACAATGAGCAGTTCTTC,CASSPRGLELRAYNEQFF
few,TRBJ1-6,TRBV7-2,-,TGTGCCAGCACCCCGCAGGGCCGTTCACCCCTCCACTTT,CASTPQGRSPLHF
many,TRBJ1-2,TRBV6-2/TRBV6-3,-,TGTGCCAGCAGAGCCGGGACATCCCAAGGGAACACTAACTATGGCTACACCTTC,CASRAGTSQGNTNYGYTF
few,TRBJ1-1,TRBV15,-,TGTGCCACCAGCAGAGAGGTCCAGGAAGTTGAAGCTTTCTTT,CATSREVQEVEAFF
few,TRBJ2-3,TRBV4-1,-,TGCGCCAGCAGCATCGACTCCCCAGATACGCAGTATTTT,CASSIDSPDTQYF
-,TRBJ2-7,TRBV14,-,TGTGCCAGCAGCCAAAGGTGGGGGCAGGGGATCCGATACGAGCAGTACTTC,CASSQRWGQGIRYEQYF
few,TRBJ2-7,TRBV5-6,TRBD1,TGTGCCAGCAGCGGAGCTACGTGGGACAGTCCCTACGAGCAGTACTTC,CASSGATWDSPYEQYF
-,TRBJ1-6,TRBV5-1,-,TGCGCCAGCAGCTCGGACGATAATTCACCCCTCCACTTT,CASSSDDNSPLHF
-,TRBJ2-5,TRBV7-2,TRBD2,TGTGCCAGCAACCGCGGGGGGCAAGAGACCCAGTACTTC,CASNRGGQETQYF
many,TRBJ2-5,TRBV4-3,-,TGCGCCAGCAGCCAGGGACGTAACCAAGAGACCCAGTACTTC,CASSQGRNQETQYF
-,TRBJ2-5,TRBV28,-,TGTGCCACCTCATGGGGGCGTGGGACCCAGTACTTC,CATSWGRGTQYF
few,TRBJ2-7,TRBV7-6,-,TGTGCCAGCAGCTTAGATGTTACGGGCAGCCATCCGCAGTACTTC,CASSLDVTGSHPQYF
many,TRBJ2-1,TRBV29-1,-,TGCAGCGTTGTTGTCCAGGGAAGGAGTGAGCAGTTCTTC,CSVVVQGRSEQFF
-,TRBJ2-1,TRBV7-2,-,TGTGCCAGCAGCGATACCGGAAGGGGAAGGGGCTCCTACAATGAGCAGTTCTTC,CASSDTGRGRGSYNEQFF
many,TRBJ2-1,TRBV28,-,TGTGCCAGTCGCGCAGGGTCTCTCCCTTACAATGAGCAGTTCTTC,CASRAGSLPYNEQFF
few,TRBJ1-3,TRBV5-6,-,TGTGCCAGCAGCTTGGGAGGAAACACCATATATTTT,CASSLGGNTIYF
-,TRBJ2-7,TRBV5-1,-,TGCGCCAGCAGCTCCCCAGCGCCGGGGGACGAGCAGTACTTC,CASSSPAPGDEQYF
-,TRBJ1-2,TRBV4-3,-,TGCGCCAGCAGCCAAGATTGGGGGGCAGGGTATGGCTACACCTTC,CASSQDWGAGYGYTF
few,TRBJ1-1,TRBV18,-,TGTGCCAGCTCACCACCCGCAGAAAGCACTGAAGCTTTCTTT,CASSPPAESTEAFF